This T cell receptor beta chain stems from a study of somatic mutations in cytotoxic T cells in rheumatoid arthritis. Background on the study: Patient blood (roughly 32 ml EDTA) was drawn right after diagnosis, before any treatment. The study, taken as a whole, reports: Patients with rheumatoid arthritis, but not healthy controls, had CD8+ clonality that increased with age. Of about 60 patients, about eight had a largest CD8+ clone that exceeded 20% of CD8+ cells.

Purity of the CD4+ and CD8+ cells, isolated by positive magnetic bead selection, was checked by flow cytometry. Germline values: CDR1 SGHNT, CDR2 YYREEE (reference sequence). This CDR3 region has 12 residues. Trimming left V 0 bases short and J 8 bases short, with 8 bases between. Clones were sequenced by immunoSEQ multiplex PCR, and TCRdb holds only the in-frame ones, with some missing. The sample records fewer than 9,000 clones, around 77% being singletons. Notes on this clone: What it binds is unknown.

The sequence was collected from an adult with rheumatoid arthritis. The chain couples TRBV5-4 to TRBJ1-2; D gene unclear. The sample taken for sequencing was CD8+ T cells sorted from blood. The CDR3 DNA reads as TGTGCCAGCAGCTTGGGCAATCCCGGCTACACCTTC. Translation gives CASSLGNPGYTF.